This record looks at one T cell receptor beta chain sequence and its context. Trimming pared 11 bases from V and 6 bases from J, leaving 11 bases between. Per the germline V gene, CDR1 is LNHDA and CDR2 is SQIVND (reference sequence). This CDR3 region has 11 residues. These data come from a study of control samples from healthy donors and cancer patients. Repertoires were generated with immunoSEQ multiplex PCR, while TCRdb's copy carries only in-frame clones and drops some. This repertoire shows fewer than 300,000 clones, roughly 82% found once; its top ten account for 13%. Sequenced: PBMCs. This TCR was sampled from a woman aged 60-75 years with lung cancer. The rearrangement uses TRBV19 and TRBJ2-1; D is ambiguous. CDR3 region: CAASRFNEQFF. The CDR3 DNA follows: TGTGCCGCATCAAGATTCAATGAGCAGTTCTTC.